This T cell receptor (beta chain) is drawn from a study of T-cell reconstitution after alpha-beta-depleted transplantation in children. General observations from the study: As was reported, about two months after transplant, alpha-beta T cells came from several hundred expanded graft clones. One year post-transplant, T-cell counts and diversity were largely derived from T cells produced anew.

During its preparation, the TCRbeta library received unique molecular identifiers. TCRdb recomputed calls from the PCR reads with MiXCR, one row per CDR3 protein. The data show hundreds of thousands of distinct CDR3 sequences, roughly 24% seen once. Details on this clonotype: Its antigen remains unidentified.

Germline CDR1 is SGHRS and CDR2 is YFSETQ. The V and J ends lost 0 bases and 4 bases, in that order; junction bases with no gene match: 5. The CDR3 runs 15 residues. Material: PBMCs, mostly from graft donor cells, obtained 360 days after TCRalphabeta/CD19-depleted stem cell transplant. The receptor was isolated from a boy younger than two who had a stem cell transplant for acute myeloid leukemia, so the T cells may come from the graft donor. The J gene is TRBJ2-5, the V gene TRBV5-1; 8 bases map to TRBD1. The CDR3, as DNA: TGCGCCAGCAGCTTGGACGACAGGGGAAGAGAGACCCAGTACTTC. Amino acids: CASSLDDRGRETQYF.